Listed below are T cell receptor beta chains from one sample, sequenced in a study of vaccination effects on CD4 cells after COVID-19. Antigens of these TCRs are unknown. Sequencing used immunoSEQ multiplex PCR; TCRdb keeps in-frame clones, though not all of them. The sample yields 35,000 to 40,000 clones, roughly 69% seen once. This specimen was CD4+ T cells from PBMCs cultured with HCoV-NL63 spike peptides, taken before COVID-19 vaccination. These receptors originate from a human donor who had a prior SARS-CoV-2 infection. Both conserved end residues are part of each CDR3. A D gene is named only where the DNA matches it firmly. A clone size is listed for some rows: how often the clone was seen (once, few, many), or a class if it is expanded.

j_gene	abundance	v_gene	d_gene	CDR3nt	CDR3aa
TRBJ2-1	.	TRBV20-1	TRBD2	TGCAGTGCTAGTCGAAGCGGGGTCTCCTACAATGAGCAGTTCTTC	CSASRSGVSYNEQFF
TRBJ2-3	.	TRBV11-3	TRBD2	TGTGCCAGCAGCTCCGGATCGGGTCGCGGGGGGGCGGCAGATACGCAGTATTTT	CASSSGSGRGGAADTQYF
TRBJ1-1	once	TRBV7-2	TRBD1	TGTGCCAGCAGCCACAACAGGGGGTCTTCTGAAGCTTTCTTT	CASSHNRGSSEAFF
TRBJ2-7	few	TRBV4-1	TRBD1	TGCGCCAGCAGCCAACCGGGACAGGAGAGCCTACGGCAGTACTTC	CASSQPGQESLRQYF
TRBJ2-5	.	TRBV2	.	TGTGCCATCGCCTCAGAGGTGGCAGAGACCCAGTACTTC	CAIASEVAETQYF
TRBJ1-2	.	TRBV2	TRBD1	TGTGCCAGCAGACCCGGGACAGAAGTCTATGGCTACACCTTC	CASRPGTEVYGYTF
TRBJ1-1	.	TRBV7-9	TRBD1	TGTGCCAGCAGCTTAGGAGACAGGGTGGCTTTCTTT	CASSLGDRVAFF
TRBJ2-3	.	TRBV5-1	.	TGCGCCAGCAGCTTGCTAGGCAGGGGTGAAACGCAGTATTTT	CASSLLGRGETQYF
TRBJ2-2	few	TRBV4-1	TRBD2	TGCGCCAGCAGCCAAGAGGTGGTCGGGACTAGCGGGACCGGGGAGCTGTTTTTT	CASSQEVVGTSGTGELFF
TRBJ1-4	few	TRBV5-1	TRBD1	TGCGCCAGCAGCCCACGGGACAGAGGGGACGAAAAACTGTTTTTT	CASSPRDRGDEKLFF
TRBJ1-2	few	TRBV3-1/TRBV3-2	.	TGTGCCAGCAGCCAAGGGGGGCCTGGCTATGGCTACACCTTC	CASSQGGPGYGYTF
TRBJ2-2	.	TRBV3-1/TRBV3-2	.	TGTGCCAGCCAATCCACCGGGGAGCTGTTTTTT	CASQSTGELFF
TRBJ2-7	.	TRBV7-2	.	TGTGCCAGCAGCTTAGATCCAGGCGCTTACTACGAGCAGTACTTC	CASSLDPGAYYEQYF
TRBJ2-1	.	TRBV9	TRBD1	TGTGCCAGCTCGACTACGACAGGGCCATTGGACAATGAGCAGTTCTTC	CASSTTTGPLDNEQFF
TRBJ1-1	.	TRBV5-1	.	TGCGCCAGCAGCTACGGGACCGCTGAAGCTTTCTTT	CASSYGTAEAFF
TRBJ1-2	.	TRBV5-4	.	TGTGCCAGCAGCTTGGCCAGCGTCTATGGCTACACCTTC	CASSLASVYGYTF
TRBJ2-7	.	TRBV7-3	.	TGTGCCAGCAGCTTAGATCCGGGGATGTCCTACGAGCAGTACTTC	CASSLDPGMSYEQYF
TRBJ2-5	.	TRBV5-7	TRBD2	TGTGCCAGCAGTCGGGGAGGGCCTGAGACCCAGTACTTC	CASSRGGPETQYF
TRBJ2-3	.	TRBV5-4	TRBD2	TGTGCCAGCAGCCCACCGGGAGGGGGACCTTTCACAGATACGCAGTATTTT	CASSPPGGGPFTDTQYF
TRBJ1-3	once	TRBV2	.	TGTGCCAGCAGTGTTCAACAGGGAAGTAGTGGAAACACCATATATTTT	CASSVQQGSSGNTIYF
TRBJ1-5	.	TRBV28	TRBD1	TGTGCCATACAGGGGACCAATCAGCCCCAGCATTTT	CAIQGTNQPQHF
TRBJ2-3	.	TRBV12-3/TRBV12-4	.	TGTGCCAGCAGTTTAGGTTACACAGATACGCAGTATTTT	CASSLGYTDTQYF
TRBJ2-1	.	TRBV7-3	TRBD1	TGTGCCAGCAGCTTAAAGGACAGGAGCTCCTACAATGAGCAGTTCTTC	CASSLKDRSSYNEQFF
TRBJ2-1	.	TRBV7-2	TRBD1	TGTGCCAGCAGCGCAGACAGGGTCTACAATGAGCAGTTCTTC	CASSADRVYNEQFF
TRBJ2-1	.	TRBV12-3/TRBV12-4	TRBD2	TGTGCCAGCAGTTCTAGCGGCAATGAGCAGTTCTTC	CASSSSGNEQFF
TRBJ2-3	.	TRBV4-1	.	TGCGCCAGTCAACGTAGGGGGGATAGCACAGATACGCAGTATTTT	CASQRRGDSTDTQYF
TRBJ1-5	few	TRBV7-2	.	TGTGCCAGCAGCTTAGACGGCAGGGGCTACGGACAGCCCCAGCATTTT	CASSLDGRGYGQPQHF
TRBJ2-3	.	TRBV18	.	TGTGCCAGCTCACCCCTCCGCGCCAGCTACACAGATACGCAGTATTTT	CASSPLRASYTDTQYF
TRBJ1-3	.	TRBV2	TRBD1	TGTGCCAGCAGCGAAGACAGGGCCTCTGGAAACACCATATATTTT	CASSEDRASGNTIYF
TRBJ1-5	.	TRBV7-2	TRBD1	TGTGCCAGCAGCTTAACAGGGGGCAATCAGCCCCAGCATTTT	CASSLTGGNQPQHF
TRBJ1-5	.	TRBV5-1	.	TGCGCCAGCAGCTTGGCCGGGTATAGCAATCAGCCCCAGCATTTT	CASSLAGYSNQPQHF
TRBJ2-3	.	TRBV7-9	.	TGTGCCAGCAGCCCTGGGACTTACCGCACAGATACGCAGTATTTT	CASSPGTYRTDTQYF
TRBJ2-3	.	TRBV4-2	.	TGTGCCAGCAGCCAGGACAGAGGAATCACAGATACGCAGTATTTT	CASSQDRGITDTQYF
TRBJ1-1	few	TRBV20-1	.	TGCAGTGCTAGTTCTGGGGTGAACACTGAAGCTTTCTTT	CSASSGVNTEAFF
TRBJ1-4	.	TRBV28	TRBD1	TGTGCCAGCAGTATAGGACAGGGCAATGAAAAACTGTTTTTT	CASSIGQGNEKLFF
TRBJ1-2	.	TRBV20-1	.	TGCAGTGCTAGTCTCGGCAGGATTGGCTACACCTTC	CSASLGRIGYTF
TRBJ2-7	.	TRBV7-3	.	TGTGGGGCAGACGAGCAGTACTTC	CGADEQYF
TRBJ1-4	.	TRBV2	.	TGTGCCAGCACCCCAGAACGTGAAAAACTGTTTTTT	CASTPEREKLFF